The source of this T cell receptor beta chain is a study of CD4 T cells in relation to SARS-CoV-2 and coronaviruses. Method: immunoSEQ multiplex PCR; TCRdb's copy keeps in-frame clones and lacks some. The repertoire holds more than 35,000 clones, under 85% seen once, with 20% in the top ten. This clone appeared a few times. What it recognizes is unknown. Germline V lookup: CDR1 LNHDA, CDR2 SQIVND (reference sequence). This CDR3 comprises 15 residues. Between the trimmed V and J ends, which lost 5 bases and 3 bases, there was a span of 13 bases. Sequenced input: memory CD4+ T cells from PBMCs, cultured in vitro. The source of this sequence is an adult with COVID-19. The J gene is TRBJ2-2, the V gene TRBV19; D tentatively fits TRBD1 or TRBD2 (5 bases each). The DNA for the CDR3 is TGTGCCAGTAGTGCTCGGGACGGCTACACCGGGGAGCTGTTTTTT. Translation: CASSARDGYTGELFF.